This T cell receptor beta chain was profiled in a study of blood T cell repertoires in COVID-19. In the study overall: T cells, B-cell-depleted T cells, or PBMCs supplied cDNA or gDNA.

Germline V gives CDR1 SGHAT, CDR2 FQNNGV. Losses at the gene ends were 4 bases for V and 0 bases for J; bases not matched to a gene: 5. The CDR3 has 15 residues. Original analysis: Estimated nucleated cell counts came from reference gene primer amplification. The data were produced by immunoSEQ multiplex PCR, yet TCRdb's version contains in-frame clones alone and is incomplete. That table furnishes V, J and clone size, whereas the DNA furnished D and trimming. The sample has 40,000 to 55,000 clones, around 90% seen once; the top ten hold 0.37%. Specimen: peripheral blood. This sequence was found in a man in his fifties or sixties with COVID-19, enrolled during active disease. The rearrangement links TRBV11-2 to TRBJ2-7; TRBD1 matches at 8 bases. CDR3 loop: CASSSQGDHSYEQYF. CDR3 bases: TGTGCCAGCAGCTCACAGGGGGATCACTCCTACGAGCAGTACTTC.